The 10 T cell receptor beta chains below were found in one sample sequenced in a study of blood T cell repertoires in COVID-19. This table comes from immunoSEQ multiplex PCR, and its TCRdb copy is limited to in-frame clones, with some not included. This sample has about 70,000 clones; around 80% occur once, and the top ten carry 15% to 18%. The sequenced sample consisted of peripheral blood. Receptor source: a man at least 80 years old with acute or convalescent COVID-19.

The table lists this clone with a count of one. The chain recombines TRBV5-1 with TRBJ1-2, with D possibly matching TRBD1 (5 bases). Looked up from germline, CDR1 is SGHRS and CDR2 is YFSETQ. There are 13 residues in the CDR3. V gave up 2 bases and J gave up 4 bases, with 9 bases separating them. The CDR3 nucleotides read TGCGCCAGCAGCTTCGACAGCGTCTATGGCTACACCTTC. Protein product: CASSFDSVYGYTF.

The chain joins TRBV28 to TRBJ2-1, with TRBD2 matching 11 bases. CDR3 length: 16 residues. Germline-derived CDR1 and CDR2 are MDHEN and SYDVKM. J gave up 4 bases and V 1 base, and 3 bases lay outside the gene matches. Written as DNA, the CDR3 is TGTGCCAGCAGTTTATATCTAGCGGGGGGATACAATGAGCAGTTCTTC. The encoded protein is CASSLYLAGGYNEQFF. Variable domain in full (rest from reference TRBV28 and TRBJ2-1): DVKVTQSSRYLVKRTGEKVFLECVQDMDHENMFWYRQDPGLGLRLIYFSYDVKMKEKGDIPEGYSVSREKKERFSLILESASTNQTSMYLCASSLYLAGGYNEQFFGPGTRLTVL.

This chain uses TRBV10-3 with TRBJ2-1, with D possibly TRBD2 on 6 matching bases. CDR3 length equals 15 residues. Germline loops: CDR1 ENHRY, CDR2 SYGVKD. V shed 10 bases and J shed 7 bases, with 23 bases lying between them. The CDR3 protein is CANRDSRVPSNEQFF. The CDR3 DNA sequence: TGTGCCAACCGGGACTCACGGGTCCCTTCAAATGAGCAGTTCTTC.

The V gene is TRBV2, the J gene TRBJ1-4, with D unclear. Per germline, CDR1 SNHLY and CDR2 FYNNEI. The CDR3 length is 16 residues. Between the trimmed V and J ends, which lost 7 bases and 6 bases, there was a span of 21 bases. The CDR3 DNA reads TGTGCCAGCACCTCCGGGCGGGTTTTAGATGATGAAAAACTGTTTTTT. Translated, it gives CASTSGRVLDDEKLFF.

This chain connects TRBV12-3 or TRBV12-4 to TRBJ1-1; no reliable D call. Trimming cost V 5 bases and J 10 bases, with 11 bases left between them. The CDR3 loop spans 11 amino acids. The CDR3 here is CASSLNSGAFF. CDR3 coding DNA: TGTGCCAGCAGTCTTAATAGCGGAGCTTTCTTT.

This chain connects TRBV3-1 (or the pseudogene TRBV3-2) to TRBJ2-3; D gene unclear. The length of the CDR3 is 15 residues. CDR1 LGHDT and CDR2 YNNKEL come from the germline V gene (reference sequence). V lost 4 bases and J lost 0, with 11 bases in between. CDR3 nucleotide sequence: TGTGCCAGCAGCCGATACGGGTCTAGCACAGATACGCAGTATTTT. This codes for CASSRYGSSTDTQYF.

This clone was observed a single time. The V call is TRBV9, the J call TRBJ1-2; 7 bases are shared with TRBD1. Germline V CDR1 and CDR2: SGDLS, YYNGEE. V was pared by 2 bases and J by 8 bases, with 9 bases of the junction left unmatched. The CDR3 extends over 14 amino acids. The CDR3 sequence: CASSVGQAAGGYTF. Written as DNA, the CDR3 is TGTGCCAGCAGCGTTGGACAGGCTGCGGGAGGCTACACCTTC.

The chain couples TRBV5-1 to TRBJ2-7; a possible D gene is TRBD1 (6 bases). CDR3 size: 14 residues. CDR1 is SGHRS and CDR2 is YFSETQ in the germline V gene. The V gene lost 0 bases and the J gene lost 2 bases, with 9 bases spanning the gap. The CDR3 nucleotides read TGCGCCAGCAGCTTGGCACAGGGACCCTACGAGCAGTACTTC. Protein sequence: CASSLAQGPYEQYF.

The chain carries TRBV9 and TRBJ2-1; D is possibly TRBD2 (6 bases). The V end was cut by 0 bases, the J end by 6 bases, with 10 bases between. CDR1 and CDR2 (germline): SGDLS, YYNGEE. The CDR3 runs to 14 residues. The CDR3 here is CASSVELASNEQFF. In DNA, the CDR3 is TGTGCCAGCAGCGTAGAACTAGCTTCCAATGAGCAGTTCTTC. Drawing the rest from reference TRBV9 and TRBJ2-1, the complete variable domain is DSGVTQTPKHLITATGQRVTLRCSPRSGDLSVYWYQQSLDQGLQFLIQYYNGEERAKGNILERFSAQQFPDLHSELNLSSLELGDSALYFCASSVELASNEQFFGPGTRLTVL.

In its sample, this clone was seen a few times. CDR3 bases: TGTGCCAGAAGCTTAGAGGAGGGCCACTCTGGAAACACCATATATTTT. It yields the protein CARSLEEGHSGNTIYF. The chain joins TRBV7-5 to TRBJ1-3. TRBV7-5 is termed a pseudogene. The CDR3 sequence is 16 residues long.